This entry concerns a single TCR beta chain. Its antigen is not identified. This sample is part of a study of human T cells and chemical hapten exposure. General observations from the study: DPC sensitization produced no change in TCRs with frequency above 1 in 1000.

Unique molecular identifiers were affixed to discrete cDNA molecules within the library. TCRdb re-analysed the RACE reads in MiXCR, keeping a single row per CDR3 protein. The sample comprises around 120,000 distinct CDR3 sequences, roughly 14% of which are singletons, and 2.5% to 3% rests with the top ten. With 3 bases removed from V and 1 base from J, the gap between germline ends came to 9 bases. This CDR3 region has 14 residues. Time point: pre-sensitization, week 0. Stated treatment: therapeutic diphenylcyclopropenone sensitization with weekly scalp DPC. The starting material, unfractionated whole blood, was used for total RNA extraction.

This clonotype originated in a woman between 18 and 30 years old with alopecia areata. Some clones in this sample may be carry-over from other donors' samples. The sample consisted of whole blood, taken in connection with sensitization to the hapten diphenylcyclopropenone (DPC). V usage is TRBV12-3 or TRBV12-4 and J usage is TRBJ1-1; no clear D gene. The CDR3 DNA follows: TGTGCCAGCAGTTTGGGAAGGCCGAACACTGAAGCTTTCTTT. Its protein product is CASSLGRPNTEAFF.